Presented here are 25 T cell receptor beta chains from one specimen sequenced in a study of blood T cell repertoires in COVID-19. The repertoire was sequenced with immunoSEQ multiplex PCR; TCRdb's copy has only in-frame clones and lacks some. The table records under 400,000 clones, 87% of them present only once. Sequencing was carried out using PBMCs or T cells enriched from blood (not recorded which). The receptors here all came from a man aged 40-49 years in a cohort exposed to, infected with or recovered from COVID-19 (not recorded which).

The chain employs TRBV11-2 and TRBJ1-1, with 12 bases aligning to TRBD1. The CDR3 is made up of 12 amino acids. Unmatched junction bases numbered 5, after V lost 7 bases and J lost 11 bases. Germline lookup yields CDR1 SGHAT and CDR2 FQNNGV. The chain's CDR3 is CASTRDRGLAFF. The CDR3 DNA reads as TGTGCCAGCACCAGGGACAGGGGGCTTGCTTTCTTT.

The chain couples TRBV7-9 to TRBJ1-1; 9 bases match TRBD1. This CDR3 has 15 amino acids. V lost 5 bases and J lost 1; bases outside the gene matches: 5. CDR1 and CDR2 from the germline V gene are SEHNR and FQNEAQ (reference sequence). CDR3 DNA sequence: TGTGCCAGCAGCCCGGGACAGGGATGGAACACTGAAGCTTTCTTT. Translation gives CASSPGQGWNTEAFF.

The chain recombines TRBV28 with TRBJ2-1; 9 nucleotides align to TRBD1. The CDR3 extends over 16 amino acids. V lost 5 bases to trimming and J lost 1 base; unmatched junction nucleotides: 6. Germline CDR1 is MDHEN and CDR2 is SYDVKM. This chain's CDR3 is CASSPRQGESYNEQFF. The DNA for the CDR3 is TGTGCCAGCAGTCCACGACAGGGGGAGTCCTACAATGAGCAGTTCTTC.

V usage is TRBV27 and J usage is TRBJ1-4; 8 bases agree with TRBD1. The CDR3 covers 15 residues. Trimming removed 7 bases from V and 5 bases from J; junction bases left unmatched: 9. Germline V gene sequence: CDR1 MNHEY, CDR2 SMNVEV (reference sequence). CDR3 loop: CASTPRWTGNEKLFF. The CDR3 DNA sequence: TGTGCCAGCACCCCTCGCTGGACAGGGAATGAAAAACTGTTTTTT.

The chain uses TRBV5-1 and TRBJ2-7; TRBD2 matches 13 bases. J gave up 3 bases and V 3 bases, and 12 bases lay outside the gene matches. CDR1 is SGHRS and CDR2 is YFSETQ in the germline V gene. The CDR3 has 18 amino acids. The CDR3 nucleotides are TGCGCCAGCAGCTGGGGGGGACTAGCGGGACCCCGGAGCTACGAGCAGTACTTC. Protein sequence: CASSWGGLAGPRSYEQYF. Looking up the rest from reference TRBV5-1 and TRBJ2-7 gives the full variable domain: KAGVTQTPRYLIKTRGQQVTLSCSPISGHRSVSWYQQTPGQGLQFLFEYFSETQRNKGNFPGRFSGRQFSNSRSEMNVSTLELGDSALYLCASSWGGLAGPRSYEQYFGPGTRLTVT.

The V and J genes are TRBV30 and TRBJ1-2; TRBD1 agrees at 9 bases. CDR3 length: 16 amino acids. The junction had 10 bases not matched to a gene; V was cut back by 2 bases and J by 3 bases. Germline V gives CDR1 GTSNPN, CDR2 SVGIG (reference sequence). DNA for the CDR3: TGTGCCTGGAGTCCGAAGGGCACAGGGGGCGACTATGGCTACACCTTC. Residues: CAWSPKGTGGDYGYTF.

CDR3 protein: CASSLVRLAGFFAGTQYF. The CDR3 DNA follows: TGTGCCAGCAGCTTAGTTCGCCTAGCGGGTTTCTTTGCAGGGACCCAGTACTTC. The chain links TRBV11-2 to TRBJ2-5, with 8 bases identical to TRBD2. The CDR3 spans 18 residues. Per the germline V gene, CDR1 is SGHAT and CDR2 is FQNNGV. Trimming took 1 base from V and 7 from J; bases not matched to a gene: 17.

The CDR3 protein is CASATTGGDTEAFF. For the CDR3, the DNA is TGTGCCAGTGCAACGACAGGGGGGGACACTGAAGCTTTCTTT. The gene calls are TRBV19 and TRBJ1-1; the match to TRBD1 covers 9 bases. Trimming took 8 bases from V and 3 from J; bases not matched to a gene: 7. CDR1 is LNHDA, CDR2 SQIVND, per germline (reference sequence). The CDR3 totals 14 residues.

CDR3 residues: CAISDQGKADYGYTF. The CDR3 coding sequence is TGTGCCATCAGTGATCAGGGAAAGGCTGACTATGGCTACACCTTC. The chain recombines TRBV10-3 with TRBJ1-2, with D tentatively TRBD1 (5 bases). V shed 3 bases and J shed 3 bases, with 14 bases lying between them. Germline CDR1 and CDR2: ENHRY and SYGVKD. This CDR3 region has 15 residues.

The J gene is TRBJ2-2, the V gene TRBV19; D unresolved. In germline, CDR1 is LNHDA, CDR2 SQIVND (reference sequence). The CDR3 is 16 amino acids. V gave up 7 bases and J gave up 7 bases, with 22 bases separating them. The CDR3 is CASTGDSRRRDGELFF. The CDR3 DNA reads TGTGCCAGTACCGGTGACTCTCGGCGGCGCGACGGGGAGCTGTTTTTT. Combining the CDR3 with reference TRBV19 and TRBJ2-2 gives the whole variable domain DGGITQSPKYLFRKEGQNVTLSCEQNLNHDAMYWYRQDPGQGLRLIYYSQIVNDFQKGDIAEGYSVSREKKESFPLTVTSAQKNPTAFYLCASTGDSRRRDGELFFGEGSRLTVL.

With respect to this clone: At the DNA level, this CDR3 is encoded by other sequences in the same sample as well. This chain uses TRBV18 with TRBJ2-3; 7 positions agree with TRBD1. The CDR3 length is 15 residues. V shed 1 base, J shed 1 base, and the junction held 2 bases outside the gene matches. Looked up from germline, CDR1 is KGHSH and CDR2 is LQKENI. The DNA of the CDR3 is TGTGCCAGCTCACCACAGGGGGCGGGCACAGATACGCAGTATTTT. Its translation is CASSPQGAGTDTQYF.

This clone appeared a few times. The chain combines TRBV28 with TRBJ2-7, with 10 bases lining up with TRBD2. With V trimmed by 11 bases and J by 3 bases, 13 bases remained unmatched. This CDR3 is 15 amino acids long. Germline V CDR1 and CDR2: MDHEN, SYDVKM. This CDR3 reads CAALGPSSGSYEQYF. The DNA for the CDR3 is TGTGCCGCCTTAGGCCCCTCTAGCGGGAGCTACGAGCAGTACTTC.

The chain is built from TRBV11-3 and TRBJ2-7; the D gene is possibly TRBD2 (6 bases). The CDR3 sequence is 15 residues long. The germline V gene encodes CDR1 SGHNT and CDR2 YENEEA. With 1 base removed from V and 6 bases from J, the gap between germline ends came to 16 bases. This CDR3 reads CASSLGPEGRSEQYF. The CDR3 region has the DNA TGTGCCAGCAGCTTAGGCCCGGAGGGGCGTAGCGAGCAGTACTTC.

The chain is built from TRBV11-2 and TRBJ1-1; D remains unclear. The V end lost 1 base, the J end lost 1 base, and 10 bases lay between the germline ends. CDR3 length equals 15 residues. Germline V lookup: CDR1 SGHAT, CDR2 FQNNGV. DNA of the CDR3: TGTGCCAGCAGCTTAGCCGGGAACGGGAACACTGAAGCTTTCTTT. It specifies CASSLAGNGNTEAFF.

V usage is TRBV19 and J usage is TRBJ2-1; 15 bases align to TRBD2. Trimming took 5 bases from V and 15 from J; bases not matched to a gene: 11. Looked up from germline, CDR1 is LNHDA and CDR2 is SQIVND (reference sequence). The CDR3 is made up of 15 amino acids. CDR3 sequence reads: CASSGGLAGGPSLFF. CDR3 nucleotide sequence: TGTGCCAGTAGTGGCGGACTAGCGGGAGGGCCTTCGTTGTTCTTC.

The V call is TRBV24-1, the J call TRBJ1-2, with 9 bases matching TRBD1. Trimming cost V 7 bases and J 5 bases; bases outside gene matches: 4. The CDR3 spans 13 residues. Germline CDR1 is KGHDR and CDR2 is SFDVKD. CDR3 amino acids: CATRPGTGYGYTF. DNA of the CDR3: TGTGCCACCAGACCCGGGACAGGGTATGGCTACACCTTC.

This clone was seen only once. The rearrangement links TRBV14 to TRBJ2-1, with a weak D call TRBD1 (6 bases). The CDR3 sequence is 13 residues long. The germline V gene encodes CDR1 SGHDN and CDR2 FVKESK. Trimming removed 4 bases from V and 4 bases from J, with 8 bases in between. CDR3 bases: TGTGCCAGCAGCCCGAGGGGGTACAATGAGCAGTTCTTC. Translating gives CASSPRGYNEQFF.

This rearrangement joins TRBV28 to TRBJ2-7, with a weak D call TRBD1 (8 bases). V lost 7 bases and J 0 bases, leaving 16 bases between the germline ends. The CDR3 covers 15 residues. Germline values: CDR1 MDHEN, CDR2 SYDVKM. For the CDR3, the DNA is TGTGCCAGCAAGGGAGGGACAGGATACTCCTACGAGCAGTACTTC. Its protein product is CASKGGTGYSYEQYF.

V and J are TRBV11-2 and TRBJ2-3, with D uncertain. V was trimmed by 3 bases and J by 1 base, leaving 8 bases between them. Germline V gives CDR1 SGHAT, CDR2 FQNNGV. This CDR3 comprises 14 residues. CDR3 sequence (DNA): TGTGCCAGCAGCTTCCGGGTGGGCACAGATACGCAGTATTTT. Its translation is CASSFRVGTDTQYF. Full variable domain (missing parts from reference TRBV11-2 and TRBJ2-3): EAGVAQSPRYKIIEKRQSVAFWCNPISGHATLYWYQQILGQGPKLLIQFQNNGVVDDSQLPKDRFSAERLKGVDSTLKIQPAKLEDSAVYLCASSFRVGTDTQYFGPGTRLTVL.

The chain is built from TRBV18 and TRBJ2-2; perhaps TRBD2 as D (6 bases). The CDR3 loop spans 16 amino acids. Trimming shortened V by 0 bases and J by 4 bases, and 12 bases separated the two germline ends. The germline gives CDR1 KGHSH, CDR2 LQKENI. The CDR3 spells CASSPPGTPFTGELFF. In nucleotides, the CDR3 is TGTGCCAGCTCACCACCGGGGACTCCCTTCACCGGGGAGCTGTTTTTT.

The rearrangement links TRBV5-1 to TRBJ2-3, with D possibly matching TRBD2 (6 bases). The V end was cut by 2 bases, the J end by 2 bases, with 18 bases between. Looked up from germline, CDR1 is SGHRS and CDR2 is YFSETQ. This CDR3 has 17 residues. Written as DNA, the CDR3 is TGCGCCAGCAGCTTCTTCCCTAGCGCCATAACCACAGATACGCAGTATTTT. Protein product: CASSFFPSAITTDTQYF.

This chain links TRBV2 with TRBJ2-1; TRBD2 agrees at 12 bases. The CDR3 length is 16 residues. Germline V gives CDR1 SNHLY, CDR2 FYNNEI. V lost 6 bases, J lost 4 bases, and 7 bases stayed unmatched. The CDR3 DNA reads as TGTGCCAGCAGCCCTCGGACTAGCGGGGTATACAATGAGCAGTTCTTC. Encoded protein: CASSPRTSGVYNEQFF.

In the case of this clone: Other DNA sequences of this sample code for an identical CDR3. The chain has TRBV5-1 and TRBJ1-1, with TRBD1 as a possible D gene (6 bases). The CDR3 is 14 amino acids. V lost 2 bases, J lost 0 bases, and 8 bases lay in between. Per the germline V gene, CDR1 is SGHRS and CDR2 is YFSETQ. The CDR3 protein is CASSFSGVNTEAFF. The CDR3 DNA sequence: TGCGCCAGCAGCTTCTCAGGGGTGAACACTGAAGCTTTCTTT.

The rearrangement joins TRBV5-4 to TRBJ2-2, with D perhaps TRBD1 (5 bases). Germline CDR1 reads SGHNT; CDR2 reads YYREEE (reference sequence). The ends were cut back, 1 base at V and 3 bases at J, with 13 bases in the middle. The CDR3 is 16 residues long. This CDR3 is CASSLYGQGDTGELFF. The CDR3 DNA reads as TGTGCCAGCAGCTTGTACGGGCAGGGCGACACCGGGGAGCTGTTTTTT.

The chain recombines TRBV6-5 with TRBJ2-7; perhaps TRBD1 as D (7 bases). There are 13 residues in the CDR3. V lost 6 bases and J lost 1, with 10 bases in between. Germline V gene lookup returns CDR1 MNHEY and CDR2 SVGAGI. The CDR3 DNA sequence: TGTGCCAGCAGCAGGGGGGCGTCCTACGAGCAGTACTTC. Its protein product is CASSRGASYEQYF.